The 20 T cell receptor beta chains in this list originate from one sample, sequenced in a study of blood T cell repertoires in COVID-19. TCRdb keeps only in-frame clones here, not all; method: immunoSEQ multiplex PCR. This table has 50,000 or so clones, 85% to 90% appearing once. Sequenced: peripheral blood. These receptors all stem from a human donor in a cohort sampled during active COVID-19.

The chain is built from TRBV6-5 and TRBJ2-1; the D gene is possibly TRBD1 (5 bases). Germline loops: CDR1 MNHEY, CDR2 SVGAGI. The germline V and J ends were trimmed by 0 bases and 8 bases, with 8 bases remaining between them. This CDR3 spans 13 amino acids. DNA of the CDR3: TGTGCCAGCAGTTACTCGCAGGGCTATGAGCAGTTCTTC. Encoded protein: CASSYSQGYEQFF.

This chain connects TRBV18 to TRBJ2-2; 7 bases align to TRBD1. The V segment lost 3 bases and the J segment 7 bases; nucleotides outside the gene matches: 8. The CDR3 extends over 15 amino acids. Germline V gene lookup returns CDR1 KGHSH and CDR2 LQKENI. The CDR3 bases are TGTGCCAGCTCACCTCTACAGGGGTATAACGGGGAGCTGTTTTTT. Amino acid sequence: CASSPLQGYNGELFF.

The chain joins TRBV6-5 to TRBJ2-5, with 9 bases identical to TRBD2. The CDR3 consists of 15 residues. The trim removed 6 bases at V and 4 bases at J, leaving 9 bases unmatched. From germline, CDR1 is MNHEY and CDR2 SVGAGI. The chain's CDR3 is CASRKGGGRGETQYF. The CDR3 DNA reads as TGTGCCAGCAGGAAGGGAGGCGGGAGGGGAGAGACCCAGTACTTC.

The chain joins TRBV5-1 to TRBJ1-2, with D perhaps TRBD1 (5 bases). Trimming took off 5 bases at V and 4 bases at J, with 21 bases between the two ends. CDR3 size: 16 residues. Germline V gene data show CDR1 as SGHRS and CDR2 as YFSETQ. CDR3: CASRPAGSGDGYGYTF. The DNA of the CDR3 is TGCGCCAGCAGACCCGCCGGGTCGGGGGACGGCTATGGCTACACCTTC. The variable domain in full, with the rest retrieved from reference TRBV5-1 and TRBJ1-2, is KAGVTQTPRYLIKTRGQQVTLSCSPISGHRSVSWYQQTPGQGLQFLFEYFSETQRNKGNFPGRFSGRQFSNSRSEMNVSTLELGDSALYLCASRPAGSGDGYGYTFGSGTRLTVV.

The V and J genes are TRBV27 and TRBJ2-7, with D uncertain. With 0 bases removed from V and 2 bases from J, the gap between germline ends came to 11 bases. CDR1 is MNHEY and CDR2 is SMNVEV in the germline V gene (reference sequence). The CDR3 is 15 residues long. The CDR3 protein is CASSLSVGRTYEQYF. The DNA for the CDR3 is TGTGCCAGCAGTTTATCCGTAGGCAGGACCTACGAGCAGTACTTC.

This clone was picked up a small number of times. V and J are TRBV12-5 and TRBJ2-2; TRBD1 matches at 9 bases. The CDR3 sequence is 15 residues long. Germline lookup yields CDR1 LGHNT and CDR2 FRNRAP. J lost 10 bases, V lost 1 base, and 7 bases had no gene match. The CDR3 loop reads CASGLADRGWMELFF. DNA of the CDR3: TGTGCTAGTGGTTTGGCTGACAGGGGGTGGATGGAGCTGTTTTTT.

This clone occurred a few times. The rearrangement links TRBV28 to TRBJ2-7; a weak D match, TRBD2 (5 bases). Germline V CDR1 and CDR2: MDHEN, SYDVKM. This CDR3 contains 15 residues. The germline V and J ends were trimmed by 8 bases and 0 bases, with 17 bases remaining between them. CDR3 residues: CASSVGGTSSYEQYF. DNA for the CDR3: TGTGCCAGCTCAGTCGGAGGCACTAGCTCCTACGAGCAGTACTTC.

This clone was recorded once. CDR3 DNA sequence: TGTGCCATCAGTGAGTCGCCGGTATCGGGGGCCAACGTCCTGACTTTC. This gives the protein CAISESPVSGANVLTF. The chain is built from TRBV10-3 and TRBJ2-6; no definite D call. Germline assignment: CDR1 ENHRY and CDR2 SYGVKD. There are 16 residues in the CDR3. V was trimmed by 0 bases and J by 4 bases, leaving 10 bases between them.

This chain joins TRBV7-8 and TRBJ1-2, with D possibly being TRBD1 (5 bases). V was shortened by 3 bases and J by 4 bases, with 15 bases between the two germline ends. CDR3 size: 15 residues. Germline CDR1 SGHVS, CDR2 FQNEAQ. The CDR3 spells CASSFSPTDPYGYTF. The DNA for the CDR3 is TGTGCCAGCAGCTTTTCGCCGACAGACCCCTATGGCTACACCTTC.

The chain employs TRBV6-5 and TRBJ2-7; 7 bases align to TRBD1. Germline V gives CDR1 MNHEY, CDR2 SVGAGI. V shed 8 bases, J shed 5 bases, and the junction held 9 bases outside the gene matches. This CDR3 is built from 13 residues. The CDR3 nucleotides read TGTGCCAGCCTACAGGGGACAGCCCACGAGCAGTACTTC. This gives the protein CASLQGTAHEQYF.

The J gene is TRBJ1-6, the V gene TRBV7-6; 7 positions match TRBD1. The CDR3 is 14 residues long. The V segment lost 2 bases and the J segment 9 bases; nucleotides outside the gene matches: 4. Germline V gene lookup returns CDR1 SGHVS and CDR2 FNYEAQ. CDR3 bases: TGTGCCAGCAGCTTAAACAGGGGCTCTTCACCCCTCCACTTT. Amino acids: CASSLNRGSSPLHF. The whole variable domain, filled in from reference TRBV7-6 and TRBJ1-6, reads GAGVSQSPRYKVTKRGQDVALRCDPISGHVSLYWYRQALGQGPEFLTYFNYEAQQDKSGLPNDRFSAERPEGSISTLTIQRTEQRDSAMYRCASSLNRGSSPLHFGNGTRLTVT.

V gene TRBV11-2 combines with J gene TRBJ2-7, with 10 bases lining up with TRBD1. The germline gives CDR1 SGHAT, CDR2 FQNNGV. The CDR3 is 16 amino acids. Germline trimming cut 1 base from V and 4 bases from J; bases unmatched to any gene: 7. As DNA, the CDR3 is TGTGCCAGCAGCTTAGCAGACCCGGGACAGGGGTACGAGCAGTACTTC. Its protein is CASSLADPGQGYEQYF.

This sequence joins TRBV27 and TRBJ1-2, with TRBD1 matching over 8 bases. The CDR3 has 13 amino acids. Germline CDR1 and CDR2: MNHEY and SMNVEV (reference sequence). J gave up 8 bases and V 6 bases, and 8 bases lay outside the gene matches. CDR3 nucleotide sequence: TGTGCCAGCAGAGGACAGGGTAGTTTGGGCTACACCTTC. Translating it yields CASRGQGSLGYTF.

The chain uses TRBV19 and TRBJ2-2, with TRBD1 identical over 8 bases. Trimming removed 10 bases from V and 8 bases from J; junction bases left unmatched: 12. CDR1 is LNHDA, CDR2 SQIVND, per germline (reference sequence). This CDR3 spans 14 amino acids. The CDR3 here is CATNFQGDRGELFF. CDR3 bases: TGTGCCACCAACTTCCAGGGGGACAGGGGGGAGCTGTTTTTT.

The chain joins TRBV11-2 to TRBJ1-3; no reliable D call. This CDR3 contains 12 residues. Germline CDR1 SGHAT, CDR2 FQNNGV. V was shortened by 5 bases and J by 1 base, with 3 bases between the two germline ends. The CDR3 here is CASSLSGNTIYF. CDR3 DNA sequence: TGTGCCAGCAGCCTTTCTGGAAACACCATATATTTT.

The genes are TRBV6-5 and TRBJ1-1; perhaps TRBD1 as D (6 bases). The CDR3 consists of 12 residues. From germline, CDR1 is MNHEY and CDR2 SVGAGI. Trimming removed 11 bases from V and 3 bases from J, with 13 bases in between. DNA for the CDR3: TGTGCCTCAAAGGGGGAGTACACTGAAGCTTTCTTT. As protein: CASKGEYTEAFF.

The chain carries TRBV10-3 and TRBJ2-5; TRBD2 aligns across 7 bases. The junction had 11 bases not matched to a gene; V was cut back by 9 bases and J by 4 bases. Germline V CDR1 and CDR2: ENHRY, SYGVKD. There are 14 residues in the CDR3. This CDR3 reads CAMSSGAYIETQYF. In DNA form, the CDR3 reads TGTGCCATGTCGAGCGGGGCCTACATAGAGACCCAGTACTTC.

This chain uses TRBV19 with TRBJ1-5; no definite D call. Trimming pared 6 bases from V and 4 bases from J, leaving 16 bases between. Germline CDR1 reads LNHDA; CDR2 reads SQIVND (reference sequence). The CDR3 consists of 15 residues. CDR3 sequence: CASSIIQQRNQPQHF. In DNA, the CDR3 is TGTGCCAGTAGCATAATACAGCAAAGGAATCAGCCCCAGCATTTT.

The chain combines TRBV27 with TRBJ2-2, with D uncertain. Trimming removed 5 bases from V and 3 bases from J, with 13 bases in between. CDR1 MNHEY and CDR2 SMNVEV come from the germline V gene (reference sequence). CDR3 length equals 15 residues. The CDR3 region has the DNA TGTGCCAGCAGTCCGAGGTGGTCCTACACCGGGGAGCTGTTTTTT. Translated: CASSPRWSYTGELFF.

The chain has TRBV6-4 and TRBJ1-3; no reliable D call. Trimming removed 4 bases at V and 0 bases at J, with 4 bases between. The CDR3 runs 13 residues. From germline, CDR1 is MRHNA and CDR2 SNTAGT. CDR3 in amino acids: CASSVNSGNTIYF. CDR3 bases: TGTGCCAGCAGTGTTAACTCTGGAAACACCATATATTTT.